The rows below give T cell receptor beta chains drawn from one sample of a study of cytomegalovirus exposure and HLA in healthy donors. Produced via immunoSEQ multiplex PCR; TCRdb's table is partial and in-frame only. Counted here are over 100,000 clones, around 75% occurring once; the ten biggest clones make up about 0.92%. Sequencing was done on a sample of PBMCs. These receptors were collected from a woman aged 30 to 39 in good health and CMV-seronegative. Both conserved end residues are part of each CDR3. A D gene is named only where the DNA matches it firmly. Size is stated for part of the rows, as once, few or many counts, or as a class when the clone is expanded.

TRBV7-9	TRBJ1-1	NA	NA	TGTGCCAGCAGCTGGGGACAGAACACTGAAGCTTTCTTT	CASSWGQNTEAFF
TRBV6-4	TRBJ2-3	NA	once	TGTGCCAGCAGTCCTGAGACAGGGACTGCAGATACGCAGTATTTT	CASSPETGTADTQYF
TRBV7-6	TRBJ1-1	TRBD1	few	TGTGCCAGCAGCCTCCGGGACAGGAACACTGAAGCTTTCTTT	CASSLRDRNTEAFF
TRBV30	TRBJ1-1	NA	NA	TGTGCCTGGACTGCGGGGGGCCGGGACACTGAAGCTTTCTTT	CAWTAGGRDTEAFF
TRBV6-6	TRBJ1-1	NA	NA	TGTGCCAGCAGTTACTTGGGGGGGGCTGAAGCTTTCTTT	CASSYLGGAEAFF
TRBV6-6	TRBJ1-4	NA	NA	TGTGCCAGCAGGGGCCGTAATGAAAAACTGTTTTTT	CASRGRNEKLFF
TRBV30	TRBJ1-2	NA	NA	TGTGCCTGGACGTATACTAACTATGGCTACACCTTC	CAWTYTNYGYTF
TRBV6-1	TRBJ2-7	NA	NA	TGTGCCAGCAGTGCTTACGGGGTCTCCTACGAGCAGTACTTC	CASSAYGVSYEQYF
TRBV15	TRBJ2-7	NA	NA	TGTGCCACCAGCAGAGATACGGTGTCCTACGAGCAGTACTTC	CATSRDTVSYEQYF
TRBV29-1	TRBJ2-3	NA	NA	TGCAGCGTTGAGGTTGGGGCGACAGATACGCAGTATTTT	CSVEVGATDTQYF
TRBV6-1	TRBJ2-7	TRBD1	few	TGTGCCAGCAGTGATGTATGGACAGGGGTGATTTCCTACGAGCAGTACTTC	CASSDVWTGVISYEQYF
TRBV2	TRBJ1-3	NA	once	TGTGCCAGTACCTTGGCTGACTACTCTGGAAACACCATATATTTT	CASTLADYSGNTIYF
TRBV6-1	TRBJ1-5	TRBD1	NA	TGTGCCAGCAGTGAAAAGGGACAGGGAGTAAATCAGCCCCAGCATTTT	CASSEKGQGVNQPQHF
TRBV28	TRBJ1-2	TRBD1	NA	TGTGCCAGCAGTTTACCGGACAGGGGTATTGGCTACACCTTC	CASSLPDRGIGYTF
TRBV27	TRBJ1-2	NA	NA	TGTGCCAGCAGTCCTATGGGGCGGGAGACTAACTATGGCTACACCTTC	CASSPMGRETNYGYTF
TRBV30	TRBJ1-1	TRBD1	NA	TGTGCCTGGAGTCGGGACAGGGGAGGTGCTTTCTTT	CAWSRDRGGAFF
TRBV6-1	TRBJ2-6	TRBD1	NA	TGTGCCAGCAGTGAAGGGATATGGGACAGGGGCCCGTTTGGGGCCAACGTCCTGACTTTC	CASSEGIWDRGPFGANVLTF
TRBV30	TRBJ2-2	NA	NA	TGTGCCTGGAAAAGGAAGGAGAATACCGGGGAGCTGTTTTTT	CAWKRKENTGELFF
TRBV5-6	TRBJ1-1	NA	few	TGTGCCAGCAGCTTGGGGAGCGAAGCTTTCTTT	CASSLGSEAFF
TRBV6-5	TRBJ2-2	NA	few	TGTGCCAGCAGTTTATACAGGAGCTCCGGGGAGCTGTTTTTT	CASSLYRSSGELFF
TRBV27	TRBJ1-2	NA	once	TGTGCCAGCAGTTTAGACAGATCCTATGGCTACACCTTC	CASSLDRSYGYTF
TRBV27	TRBJ1-1	NA	NA	TGTGCCAGCAGTTTAGGAGGGTCCACTGAAGCTTTCTTT	CASSLGGSTEAFF
TRBV2	TRBJ1-1	NA	NA	TGTGCCAGCGGCCGGCTTGAGGGGAACACTGAAGCTTTCTTT	CASGRLEGNTEAFF
TRBV11-3	TRBJ2-1	NA	NA	TGTGCCAGCAGCCTCCCAGGCTACAATGAGCAGTTCTTC	CASSLPGYNEQFF
TRBV6-5	TRBJ1-6	TRBD1	few	TGTGCCAGCAGCTACCTACAGGGGGCCTTCAATTCACCCCTCCACTTT	CASSYLQGAFNSPLHF
TRBV6-5	TRBJ2-2	TRBD1	NA	TGTGCCAGCAGTTACTCGGGGACAGCAAACACCGGGGAGCTGTTTTTT	CASSYSGTANTGELFF
TRBV6-5	TRBJ1-5	NA	NA	TGTGCCAGCAGTTACGGGGGGGGTCAGCCCCAGCATTTT	CASSYGGGQPQHF
TRBV15	TRBJ1-1	NA	NA	TGTGCCACCAGCAGAGATCCACTGGGAGTAAAATTCATTGAAGCTTTCTTT	CATSRDPLGVKFIEAFF
TRBV15	TRBJ2-5	NA	once	TGTGCCACCAGCAGAGAAGGGGATCAGGCCCAAGAGACCCAGTACTTC	CATSREGDQAQETQYF
TRBV30	TRBJ1-1	TRBD1	NA	TGTGCCTGGAGTTTCGACAGGGGACGAGAAGCTTTCTTT	CAWSFDRGREAFF
TRBV9	TRBJ2-3	NA	NA	TGTGCCAGCAGCGTTGGCGGGTCTAGCACAGATACGCAGTATTTT	CASSVGGSSTDTQYF
TRBV27	TRBJ1-6	NA	few	TGTGCCAGCAGTTCACTGGGCTACTCACCCCTCCACTTT	CASSSLGYSPLHF
TRBV6-5	TRBJ1-1	NA	once	TGTGCCAGCAGTTACCTCCGGACAGTCAACACTGAAGCTTTCTTT	CASSYLRTVNTEAFF
TRBV7-9	TRBJ1-2	NA	NA	TGTGCCAGCAGCCGGGACTCGTATGGCTACACCTTC	CASSRDSYGYTF
TRBV30	TRBJ1-3	TRBD1	few	TGTGCCTGGACCTACAGGGGGCCCTCTGGAAACACCATATATTTT	CAWTYRGPSGNTIYF
TRBV7-9	TRBJ1-6	NA	NA	TGTGCCAGCAGCTCTTCTTCTACGGGGTACGATTCACCCCTCCACTTT	CASSSSSTGYDSPLHF
TRBV6-6	TRBJ1-2	NA	many	TGTGCCAGCAGCACCACAGTCGACCACTATGGCTACACCTTC	CASSTTVDHYGYTF
TRBV11-3	TRBJ2-1	TRBD1	once	TGTGCCAGCAGCCCCCGAGACAGGGTCGCTGAGCAGTTCTTC	CASSPRDRVAEQFF
TRBV7-2	TRBJ1-1	TRBD1	NA	TGTGCCAGCAGCTTACTAGGGGGCCAGAACACTGAAGCTTTCTTT	CASSLLGGQNTEAFF
TRBV29-1	TRBJ2-1	TRBD2	NA	TGCAGCGTTGAAGGGACTAGCGGGAGGGCTGAGCAGTTCTTC	CSVEGTSGRAEQFF